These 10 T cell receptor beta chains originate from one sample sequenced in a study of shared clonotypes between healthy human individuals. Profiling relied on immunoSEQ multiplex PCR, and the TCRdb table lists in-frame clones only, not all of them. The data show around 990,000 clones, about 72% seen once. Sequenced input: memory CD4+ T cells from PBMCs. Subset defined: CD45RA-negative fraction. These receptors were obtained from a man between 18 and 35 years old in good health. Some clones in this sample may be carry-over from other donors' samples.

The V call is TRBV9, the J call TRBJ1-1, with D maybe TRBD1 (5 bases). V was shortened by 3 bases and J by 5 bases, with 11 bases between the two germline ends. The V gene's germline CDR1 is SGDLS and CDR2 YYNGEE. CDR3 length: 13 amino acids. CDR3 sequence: CASSGWGTTEAFF. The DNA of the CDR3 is TGTGCCAGCAGCGGGTGGGGGACGACTGAAGCTTTCTTT.

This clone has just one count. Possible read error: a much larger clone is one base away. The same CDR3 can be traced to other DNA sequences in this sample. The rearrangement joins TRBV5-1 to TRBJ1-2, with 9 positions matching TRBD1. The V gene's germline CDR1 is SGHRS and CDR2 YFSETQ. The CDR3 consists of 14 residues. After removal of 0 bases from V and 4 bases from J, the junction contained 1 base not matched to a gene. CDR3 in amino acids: CASSLVTGGYGYTF. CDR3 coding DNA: TGCGCCAGCAGCTTGGTGACAGGGGGCTATGGCTACACCTTC. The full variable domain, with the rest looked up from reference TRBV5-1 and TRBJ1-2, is KAGVTQTPRYLIKTRGQQVTLSCSPISGHRSVSWYQQTPGQGLQFLFEYFSETQRNKGNFPGRFSGRQFSNSRSEMNVSTLELGDSALYLCASSLVTGGYGYTFGSGTRLTVV.

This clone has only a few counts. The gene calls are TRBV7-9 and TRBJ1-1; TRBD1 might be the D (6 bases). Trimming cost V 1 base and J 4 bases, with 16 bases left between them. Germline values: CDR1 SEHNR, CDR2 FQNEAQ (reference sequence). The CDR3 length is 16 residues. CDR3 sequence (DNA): TGTGCCAGCAGCTTAGGGGACATGGGGCAGGGCACTGAAGCTTTCTTT. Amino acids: CASSLGDMGQGTEAFF. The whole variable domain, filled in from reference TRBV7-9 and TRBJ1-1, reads DTGVSQNPRHKITKRGQNVTFRCDPISEHNRLYWYRQTLGQGPEFLTYFQNEAQLEKSRLLSDRFSAERPKGSFSTLEIQRTEQGDSAMYLCASSLGDMGQGTEAFFGQGTRLTVV.

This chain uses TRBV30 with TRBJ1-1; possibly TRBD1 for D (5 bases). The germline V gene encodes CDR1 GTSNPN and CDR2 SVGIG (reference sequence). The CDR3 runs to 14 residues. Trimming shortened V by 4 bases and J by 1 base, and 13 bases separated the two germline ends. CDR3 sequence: CAWNDRRGNTEAFF. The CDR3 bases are TGTGCCTGGAATGATCGGAGGGGGAACACTGAAGCTTTCTTT.

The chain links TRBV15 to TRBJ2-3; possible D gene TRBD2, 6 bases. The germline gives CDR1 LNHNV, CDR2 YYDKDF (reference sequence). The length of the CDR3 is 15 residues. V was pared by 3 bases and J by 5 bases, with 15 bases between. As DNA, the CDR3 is TGTGCCACCAGCAGTGCCGGGAGAATTGTAGATACGCAGTATTTT. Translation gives CATSSAGRIVDTQYF.

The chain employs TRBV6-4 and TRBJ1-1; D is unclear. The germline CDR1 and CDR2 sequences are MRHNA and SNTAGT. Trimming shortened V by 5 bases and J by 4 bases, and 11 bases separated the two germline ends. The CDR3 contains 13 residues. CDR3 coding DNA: TGTGCCAGCAGTTGGGGAGACGGCACTGAAGCTTTCTTT. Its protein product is CASSWGDGTEAFF.

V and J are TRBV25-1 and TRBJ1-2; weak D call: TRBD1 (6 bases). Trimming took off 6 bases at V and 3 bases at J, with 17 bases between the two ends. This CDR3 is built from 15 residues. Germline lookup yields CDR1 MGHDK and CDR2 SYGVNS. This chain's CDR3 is CASRPQGRLDYGYTF. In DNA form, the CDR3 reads TGTGCCAGCAGACCACAGGGCAGATTAGACTATGGCTACACCTTC.

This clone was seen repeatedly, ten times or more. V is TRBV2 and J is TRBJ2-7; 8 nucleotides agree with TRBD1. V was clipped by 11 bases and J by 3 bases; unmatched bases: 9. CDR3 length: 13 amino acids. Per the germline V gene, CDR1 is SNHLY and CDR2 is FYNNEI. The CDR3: CACRGQVDYEQYF. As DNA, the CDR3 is TGTGCCTGCCGGGGACAGGTTGACTACGAGCAGTACTTC.

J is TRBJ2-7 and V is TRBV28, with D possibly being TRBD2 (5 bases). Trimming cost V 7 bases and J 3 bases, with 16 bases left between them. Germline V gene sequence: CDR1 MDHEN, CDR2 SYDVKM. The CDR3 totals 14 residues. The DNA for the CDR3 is TGTGCCAGCAAAACGGTCGGCGGGCACTACGAGCAGTACTTC. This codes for CASKTVGGHYEQYF.

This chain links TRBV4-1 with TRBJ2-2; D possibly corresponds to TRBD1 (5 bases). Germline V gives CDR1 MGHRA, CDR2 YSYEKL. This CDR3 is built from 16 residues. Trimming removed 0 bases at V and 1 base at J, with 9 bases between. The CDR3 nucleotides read TGCGCCAGCAGCCAAGATCGAACAGGGAACACCGGGGAGCTGTTTTTT. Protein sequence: CASSQDRTGNTGELFF.